These T cell receptor beta chains were read from a single sample in a study of shared clonotypes between healthy human individuals. TCRdb keeps only in-frame clones here, not all; method: immunoSEQ multiplex PCR. The table records under 1,100,000 clones, about 74% of them present only once. The sample was memory CD4+ T cells sorted from blood. These receptors were taken from a man between 18 and 29 years old in good health. Both conserved end residues are part of each CDR3. Fields, in order: V gene, J gene, CDR3 protein.

V gene: TRBV7-7
J gene: TRBJ2-2
CDR3 protein: CASSPDRGGELFF

V gene: TRBV6-1
J gene: TRBJ2-7
CDR3 protein: CASSDPPGTGSYEQYF

V gene: TRBV5-4
J gene: TRBJ2-3
CDR3 protein: CASSLAGADTQYF

V gene: TRBV9
J gene: TRBJ1-2
CDR3 protein: CASSVALKGVGYGYTF

V gene: TRBV5-4
J gene: TRBJ2-7
CDR3 protein: CASSPTLGQSYEQYF

V gene: TRBV7-8
J gene: TRBJ2-7
CDR3 protein: CASSFQGAQNEQYF

V gene: TRBV7-2
J gene: TRBJ1-1
CDR3 protein: CASSLNREIGTEAFF

V gene: TRBV18
J gene: TRBJ2-2
CDR3 protein: CASSTRDTNTGELFF

V gene: TRBV9
J gene: TRBJ2-5
CDR3 protein: CASSVQSRDETQYF

V gene: TRBV7-2
J gene: TRBJ2-3
CDR3 protein: CASSPRLSPVFSTDTQYF

V gene: TRBV7-2
J gene: TRBJ1-6
CDR3 protein: CASSQYNSPLHF

V gene: TRBV7-9
J gene: TRBJ1-1
CDR3 protein: CASSVGRGTGLMNTEAFF

V gene: TRBV5-1
J gene: TRBJ1-2
CDR3 protein: CASSTDSNYGYTF

V gene: TRBV27
J gene: TRBJ1-1
CDR3 protein: CASSFIAGNTEAFF

V gene: TRBV18
J gene: TRBJ2-7
CDR3 protein: CASSPPTGGVNGYEQYF

V gene: TRBV30
J gene: TRBJ2-3
CDR3 protein: CAWRAWGLAGVDTQYF

V gene: TRBV11-2
J gene: TRBJ2-7
CDR3 protein: CASSLIRTPYEQYF

V gene: TRBV19
J gene: TRBJ2-2
CDR3 protein: CASSPHRTTGELFF

V gene: TRBV28
J gene: TRBJ2-7
CDR3 protein: CASSPSPGTGFLSAYEQYF

V gene: TRBV9
J gene: TRBJ2-1
CDR3 protein: CASSPHRDSYNEQFF

V gene: TRBV19
J gene: TRBJ2-3
CDR3 protein: CASITEVSGQGAVDTQYF

V gene: TRBV18
J gene: TRBJ2-5
CDR3 protein: CASSREGTQYF

V gene: TRBV5-1
J gene: TRBJ2-5
CDR3 protein: CASSLGLLASGQETQYF

V gene: TRBV6-5
J gene: TRBJ2-6
CDR3 protein: CASRASGANVLTF

V gene: TRBV5-1
J gene: TRBJ1-1
CDR3 protein: CASTGISGVDTEAFF

V gene: TRBV7-9
J gene: TRBJ1-6
CDR3 protein: CASRSRTGNSPLHF

V gene: TRBV6-5
J gene: TRBJ2-2
CDR3 protein: CASTPRGGSELFF

V gene: TRBV5-4
J gene: TRBJ2-7
CDR3 protein: CASSLTGAPTEQYF

V gene: TRBV29-1
J gene: TRBJ2-5
CDR3 protein: CSVHSAVGETQYF

V gene: TRBV7-2
J gene: TRBJ2-7
CDR3 protein: CASSLSSGSGEQYF

V gene: TRBV6-1
J gene: TRBJ2-7
CDR3 protein: CASSLSGGYEQYF

V gene: TRBV30
J gene: TRBJ1-2
CDR3 protein: CAWRADRGAGYTF

V gene: TRBV20-1
J gene: TRBJ1-5
CDR3 protein: CSATERTQHF

V gene: TRBV15
J gene: TRBJ2-1
CDR3 protein: CATSRVFPPFF

V gene: TRBV4-3
J gene: TRBJ2-1
CDR3 protein: CASSPVAGVENEQFF

V gene: TRBV11-2
J gene: TRBJ1-1
CDR3 protein: CASSRETIWTGRDTEAFF

V gene: TRBV27
J gene: TRBJ2-5
CDR3 protein: CASSFLTQGAGAQYF

V gene: TRBV7-2
J gene: TRBJ2-3
CDR3 protein: CASSLGRSTDTQYF

V gene: TRBV30
J gene: TRBJ2-5
CDR3 protein: CAWSLGRGTEAQYF

V gene: TRBV5-1
J gene: TRBJ1-1
CDR3 protein: CASSLTGGGTEAFF

V gene: TRBV5-8
J gene: TRBJ1-2
CDR3 protein: CASSLALDRGYGYTF

V gene: TRBV30
J gene: TRBJ2-3
CDR3 protein: CAWSETKTDTQYF

V gene: TRBV5-8
J gene: TRBJ2-7
CDR3 protein: CASRLSGQGFSYEQYF

V gene: TRBV4-1
J gene: TRBJ2-7
CDR3 protein: CASSPGTKSYEQYF

V gene: TRBV9
J gene: TRBJ1-6
CDR3 protein: CASSSGGVNSPLHF

V gene: TRBV15
J gene: TRBJ1-5
CDR3 protein: CATSRGGRDQPQHF

V gene: TRBV9
J gene: TRBJ1-3
CDR3 protein: CASSVGGTSGNTIYF

V gene: TRBV6-5
J gene: TRBJ2-7
CDR3 protein: CASSYAPTYEQYF

V gene: TRBV28
J gene: TRBJ2-2
CDR3 protein: CASQRGATGELFF

V gene: TRBV6-5
J gene: TRBJ2-7
CDR3 protein: CASSYQAGVYEQYF

V gene: TRBV7-8
J gene: TRBJ1-6
CDR3 protein: CASSFTGANSPLHF

V gene: TRBV9
J gene: TRBJ1-6
CDR3 protein: CASSVTDAYSPLHF

V gene: TRBV5-1
J gene: TRBJ2-3
CDR3 protein: CASSAGLAGGPGTDTQYF

V gene: TRBV10-1
J gene: TRBJ1-1
CDR3 protein: CASSESGQTEAFF

V gene: TRBV29-1
J gene: TRBJ2-5
CDR3 protein: CSASKTGGETQYF